These 25 T cell receptor beta chains were all obtained from the same sample, sequenced in a study of cytomegalovirus exposure and HLA in healthy donors. 13 Jbeta primers and 60 Vbeta primers were used for the PCR. Generated by immunoSEQ multiplex PCR, the TCRdb table keeps only in-frame clones and is missing some. The sample holds some 180,000 clones; just under 80% are singletons and the top ten take under 2%. Sequenced sample: PBMCs. These receptors all come from a young woman in good health and CMV-seronegative.

The chain is built from TRBV6-1 and TRBJ2-5, with TRBD1 as a possible D gene (6 bases). The end of the DNA is better explained by TRBJ2-7, so the J call may be wrong. The CDR3 extends over 14 amino acids. CDR1 MNHNS and CDR2 SASEGT come from the germline V gene. CDR3 nucleotides: TGTGCCAGTCAGGGGCAGGGTGCAAACTACGAGCAGTACTTC. It codes for CASQGQGANYEQYF.

This clone was picked up a small number of times. The chain joins TRBV6-6 to TRBJ1-4, with a tentative D call TRBD1 (5 bases). Trimming removed 5 bases from V and 4 bases from J, with 11 bases in between. The germline CDR1 and CDR2 sequences are MNHNY and SVGAGI (reference sequence). The CDR3 extends over 14 amino acids. DNA for the CDR3: TGTGCCAGCAGTACCAGGGAGGGTAATGAAAAACTGTTTTTT. Its translation is CASSTREGNEKLFF.

V usage is TRBV5-6 and J usage is TRBJ1-5, with 7 bases fitting TRBD1. CDR3 length: 18 residues. The V segment lost 3 bases and the J segment 2 bases; nucleotides outside the gene matches: 14. The germline V gene encodes CDR1 SGHDT and CDR2 YYEEEE. The CDR3 sequence: CASSSLDRAGLGNQPQHF. The CDR3 nucleotides are TGTGCCAGCAGCTCCCTAGACAGGGCGGGTTTGGGCAATCAGCCCCAGCATTTT.

This clone was observed a handful of times. The chain couples TRBV7-2 to TRBJ2-5; 10 bases agree with TRBD1. The germline V gene encodes CDR1 SGHTA and CDR2 FQGNSA. The CDR3 is 19 amino acids. Losses at the gene ends were 1 base for V and 4 bases for J; bases not matched to a gene: 15. As DNA, the CDR3 is TGTGCCAGCAGCTTAGTCCCTCTTACCGGGACAGGGGACTTAGAGACCCAGTACTTC. This translates into CASSLVPLTGTGDLETQYF.

This CDR3 reads CASSMGATNQPQHF. The CDR3 coding sequence is TGTGCCAGTAGTATGGGGGCGACCAATCAGCCCCAGCATTTT. This chain uses TRBV19 with TRBJ1-5; D perhaps matches TRBD1 (6 bases). V dropped 3 bases and J dropped 3 bases, with 9 bases sitting between them. Germline-derived CDR1 and CDR2 are LNHDA and SQIVND (reference sequence). The CDR3 is 14 residues long.

J is TRBJ2-2 and V is TRBV2; D unclear. Trimming stripped 6 bases from V and 6 bases from J, with 14 bases between. Germline-derived CDR1 and CDR2 are SNHLY and FYNNEI. This CDR3 is 14 amino acids long. CDR3 nucleotides: TGTGCCAGCAGCTACTCCGGGTGGTCCGGGGAGCTGTTTTTT. Amino acid sequence: CASSYSGWSGELFF.

J is TRBJ1-1 and V is TRBV5-1, with TRBD1 identical over 10 bases. In germline, CDR1 is SGHRS, CDR2 YFSETQ. J gave up 4 bases and V 7 bases, and 10 bases lay outside the gene matches. The CDR3 loop spans 15 amino acids. CDR3 region: CASLGTGAAGTEAFF. The CDR3 DNA reads as TGCGCCAGCCTTGGGACAGGGGCTGCGGGCACTGAAGCTTTCTTT. The variable domain in full, with the rest retrieved from reference TRBV5-1 and TRBJ1-1, is KAGVTQTPRYLIKTRGQQVTLSCSPISGHRSVSWYQQTPGQGLQFLFEYFSETQRNKGNFPGRFSGRQFSNSRSEMNVSTLELGDSALYLCASLGTGAAGTEAFFGQGTRLTVV.

The chain has TRBV29-1 and TRBJ2-3; 10 bases map to TRBD2. Germline assignment: CDR1 SQVTM and CDR2 ANQGSEA. The CDR3 extends over 13 amino acids. With 6 bases clipped from V and 5 bases from J, the junction kept 5 bases outside the gene matches. CDR3 nucleotide sequence: TGCAGCGTCAAGCGGGGGGGAAGAGATACGCAGTATTTT. It yields the protein CSVKRGGRDTQYF.

The gene calls are TRBV5-1 and TRBJ2-7, with a weak D call TRBD2 (5 bases). Germline V gene lookup returns CDR1 SGHRS and CDR2 YFSETQ. The V end lost 4 bases, the J end lost 2 bases, and 13 bases lay between the germline ends. This CDR3 contains 14 residues. CDR3 coding DNA: TGCGCCAGCAGCCTTTCGGGGAGCGCCTACGAGCAGTACTTC. Translating gives CASSLSGSAYEQYF.

The sample holds a few counts of this clone. This chain joins TRBV5-8 and TRBJ2-3, with 7 bases aligning to TRBD1. CDR1 SGHTS and CDR2 YDEGEE come from the germline V gene. The CDR3 has 13 residues. V lost 4 bases and J lost 3; bases outside the gene matches: 2. This CDR3 is CASSMGQTDTQYF. In nucleotides, the CDR3 is TGTGCCAGCAGCATGGGACAGACAGATACGCAGTATTTT.

As DNA, the CDR3 is TGCGCCAGCAGCAAGGGGACTGGCCAAACCCAAGAGACCCAGTACTTC. It translates to CASSKGTGQTQETQYF. V and J are TRBV5-1 and TRBJ2-5, with D perhaps TRBD2 (6 bases). Germline V gives CDR1 SGHRS, CDR2 YFSETQ. This CDR3 comprises 16 residues. Trimming shortened V by 4 bases and J by 1 base, and 17 bases separated the two germline ends.

This clone came up a few times. This chain uses TRBV19 with TRBJ1-2; no clear D gene. The V end lost 5 bases, the J end lost 4 bases, and 11 bases lay between the germline ends. This CDR3 has 13 residues. Germline V lookup: CDR1 LNHDA, CDR2 SQIVND (reference sequence). CDR3 coding DNA: TGTGCCAGTAGTCCCGGGAGTCGCTATGGCTACACCTTC. This codes for CASSPGSRYGYTF.

This rearrangement joins TRBV30 to TRBJ2-7; D is ambiguous. V lost 0 bases and J 2 bases, leaving 11 bases between the germline ends. Germline V gene lookup returns CDR1 GTSNPN and CDR2 SVGIG (reference sequence). The CDR3 is 14 residues long. CDR3 sequence: CAWSVAFPPYEQYF. In DNA, the CDR3 is TGTGCCTGGAGTGTAGCGTTCCCCCCCTACGAGCAGTACTTC.

This clone was counted a few times. V is TRBV30 and J is TRBJ1-3; weak D call: TRBD1 (5 bases). The CDR3 consists of 14 residues. With 2 bases removed from V and 1 base from J, the gap between germline ends came to 9 bases. Germline lookup yields CDR1 GTSNPN and CDR2 SVGIG (reference sequence). The CDR3 region is CAWSRGSSGNTIYF. CDR3 in DNA: TGTGCCTGGAGTAGGGGTTCTTCTGGAAACACCATATATTTT.

The chain recombines TRBV6-5 with TRBJ1-5; D perhaps matches TRBD1 (5 bases). Looked up from germline, CDR1 is MNHEY and CDR2 is SVGAGI. The CDR3 contains 15 residues. Trimming pared 5 bases from V and 0 bases from J, leaving 11 bases between. CDR3 sequence reads: CASSIFRDSNQPQHF. CDR3 bases: TGTGCCAGCAGTATCTTCAGGGATAGCAATCAGCCCCAGCATTTT.

This chain joins TRBV7-2 and TRBJ1-1, with no clear D. CDR1 and CDR2 from the germline V gene are SGHTA and FQGNSA. V gave up 5 bases and J gave up 4 bases, with 11 bases separating them. There are 13 residues in the CDR3. CDR3 in amino acids: CASSQRVSTEAFF. DNA for the CDR3: TGTGCCAGCAGCCAGAGGGTTTCCACTGAAGCTTTCTTT.

The chain combines TRBV5-1 with TRBJ1-2, with 9 bases aligning to TRBD1. The germline gives CDR1 SGHRS, CDR2 YFSETQ. The CDR3 consists of 14 residues. The ends lost 4 bases at V and 5 bases at J; junction bases unmatched: 6. CDR3 amino acids: CASSPTGTGYGYTF. The CDR3 DNA reads TGCGCCAGCAGCCCAACCGGGACAGGGTATGGCTACACCTTC.

This clone has just a few counts. The rearrangement links TRBV4-2 to TRBJ2-4; the match to TRBD2 covers 11 bases. This CDR3 has 16 residues. Germline lookup yields CDR1 LGHNA and CDR2 YNFKEQ. The V and J ends lost 1 base and 8 bases, in that order; junction bases with no gene match: 7. The chain's CDR3 is CASSQVPSGGPDIQYF. The CDR3 DNA is TGTGCCAGCAGCCAAGTTCCTAGCGGGGGGCCCGACATTCAGTACTTC.

This clone has only a few counts. J is TRBJ1-6 and V is TRBV6-5; D is unresolved. Trimming removed 0 bases from V and 3 bases from J, with 9 bases in between. Per germline, CDR1 MNHEY and CDR2 SVGAGI. There are 16 residues in the CDR3. The CDR3 sequence is CASSYSGELYNSPLHF. The CDR3 DNA follows: TGTGCCAGCAGTTACTCAGGAGAGCTCTATAATTCACCCCTCCACTTT.

The CDR3, as DNA: TGTGCCAGCAGCCCTCGACTAGCGGCGAATGAGCAGTTCTTC. Encoded protein: CASSPRLAANEQFF. This rearrangement joins TRBV9 to TRBJ2-1, with 9 bases lining up with TRBD2. Germline loops: CDR1 SGDLS, CDR2 YYNGEE. With V trimmed by 4 bases and J by 7 bases, 6 bases remained unmatched. The CDR3 loop spans 14 amino acids.

This clone was detected only a few times. J is TRBJ1-1 and V is TRBV6-1; TRBD1 agrees at 10 bases. The V segment lost 8 bases and the J segment 5 bases; nucleotides outside the gene matches: 11. The germline CDR1 and CDR2 sequences are MNHNS and SASEGT. This CDR3 is built from 15 residues. The CDR3 loop reads CASRSRQGASTEAFF. DNA of the CDR3: TGTGCCAGCCGATCCAGACAGGGGGCGAGTACTGAAGCTTTCTTT.

The chain carries TRBV7-2 and TRBJ1-1, with 9 positions matching TRBD1. CDR3 length: 15 amino acids. Germline-derived CDR1 and CDR2 are SGHTA and FQGNSA. V lost 5 bases to trimming and J lost 0 bases; unmatched junction nucleotides: 4. CDR3: CASSLWTGVNTEAFF. The CDR3 nucleotides are TGTGCCAGCAGCCTTTGGACAGGGGTGAACACTGAAGCTTTCTTT.

In this sample, this clone turned up a few times. J is TRBJ2-7 and V is TRBV15; 7 bases are shared with TRBD1. Losses at the gene ends were 5 bases for V and 4 bases for J; bases not matched to a gene: 8. Germline CDR1 and CDR2: LNHNV and YYDKDF (reference sequence). The CDR3 is made up of 14 amino acids. The CDR3 DNA reads TGTGCCACCAGCCTACCGGGACAGATATACGAGCAGTACTTC. As protein: CATSLPGQIYEQYF.

J is TRBJ1-5 and V is TRBV19; D not resolved. The germline V gene encodes CDR1 LNHDA and CDR2 SQIVND (reference sequence). CDR3 length equals 12 residues. Trimming removed 6 bases at V and 4 bases at J, with 7 bases between. The CDR3 reads CASSPGNQPQHF. The CDR3 nucleotides are TGTGCCAGTAGCCCAGGAAATCAGCCCCAGCATTTT.

The V gene is TRBV7-2, the J gene TRBJ2-2, with 12 nucleotides matching TRBD2. Germline CDR1 SGHTA, CDR2 FQGNSA. V shed 5 bases, J shed 6 bases, and the junction held 10 bases outside the gene matches. The CDR3 runs 17 residues. The CDR3 DNA sequence: TGTGCCAGCAGCCCGCTAGCGGGGGGGCAGTCGGCCGGGGAGCTGTTTTTT. It specifies CASSPLAGGQSAGELFF.